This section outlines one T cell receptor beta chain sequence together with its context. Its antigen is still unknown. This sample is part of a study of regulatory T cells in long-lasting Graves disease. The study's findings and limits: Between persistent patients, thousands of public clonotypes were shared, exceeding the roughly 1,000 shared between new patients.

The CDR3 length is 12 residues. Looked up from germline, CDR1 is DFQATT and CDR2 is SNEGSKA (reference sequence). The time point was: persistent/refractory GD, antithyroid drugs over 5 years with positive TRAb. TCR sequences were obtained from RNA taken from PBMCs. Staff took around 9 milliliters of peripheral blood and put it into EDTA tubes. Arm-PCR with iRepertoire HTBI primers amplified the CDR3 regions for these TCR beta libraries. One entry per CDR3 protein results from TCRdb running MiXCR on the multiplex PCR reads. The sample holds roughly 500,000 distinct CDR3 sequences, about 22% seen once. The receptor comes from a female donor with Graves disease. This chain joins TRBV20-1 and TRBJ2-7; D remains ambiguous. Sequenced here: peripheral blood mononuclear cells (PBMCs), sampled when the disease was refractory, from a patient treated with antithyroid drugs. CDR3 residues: CSQSGLPYEQYF. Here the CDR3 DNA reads TGCAGCCAAAGTGGTCTACCCTACGAGCAGTACTTC.